Listed below are T cell receptor beta chains from one sample, sequenced in a study of blood T cell repertoires in COVID-19. TCRdb keeps only in-frame clones here, not all; method: immunoSEQ multiplex PCR. The table records about 24,000 clones, roughly nine tenths of them present only once. The sequencing input was peripheral blood. These receptors were taken from a man in his sixties or seventies with COVID-19, enrolled during active disease. Both conserved end residues are part of each CDR3.

TRBJ2-1 | TRBV18 | CASSPVLTGGWIEQFF
TRBJ1-3 | TRBV6-1 | CASSEGTERGPSGNTIYF
TRBJ2-5 | TRBV2 | CASSLLETQYF
TRBJ2-7 | TRBV7-2 | CASSPSGGGGYEQYF
TRBJ1-4 | TRBV6-6 | CASSRQGLATNEKLFF
TRBJ2-3 | TRBV19 | CASSIGGHTQYF
TRBJ2-2 | TRBV7-2 | CASSLALASGGPNTGELFF
TRBJ2-7 | TRBV27 | CASSPIGLAGAYEQYF
TRBJ1-2 | TRBV18 | CASSRTGDYGYTF
TRBJ2-7 | TRBV11-2 | CASSSPPLGVEQYF
TRBJ2-7 | TRBV29-1 | CSVGGGSYEQYF
TRBJ2-7 | TRBV27 | CASSGLAGGGEQYF
TRBJ2-1 | TRBV14 | CASSQASGHSYNEQFF
TRBJ1-2 | TRBV12-3/TRBV12-4 | CASSWDTNYGYTF
TRBJ2-1 | TRBV7-9 | CASSLEEIPSSYNEQFF
TRBJ2-5 | TRBV7-2 | CASSLVPLAGETQYF
TRBJ1-4 | TRBV5-8 | CASSSNRGPLVEKLFF
TRBJ2-7 | TRBV11-2 | CASSLERDLSYEQYF
TRBJ2-3 | TRBV5-1 | CASSLRAGDADTQYF
TRBJ1-1 | TRBV10-2 | CASSDQGTEAFF
TRBJ2-5 | TRBV2 | CASSDLSLYQETQYF
TRBJ2-5 | TRBV5-5 | CASSSVSQETQYF
TRBJ2-1 | TRBV11-2 | CASSSDRTRGVDEQFF
TRBJ2-1 | TRBV9 | CASSPDNEQFF
TRBJ1-1 | TRBV19 | CASTDPRGLNTEAFF
TRBJ2-7 | TRBV13 | CASRQAPGYEQYF
TRBJ1-1 | TRBV7-6 | CASSPRPGQGGGEAFF
TRBJ1-5 | TRBV18 | CASSAGQGNQPQHF